These 24 T cell receptor beta chains were sequenced from one sample in a study of shared clonotypes between healthy human individuals. Generated by immunoSEQ multiplex PCR, the TCRdb table keeps only in-frame clones and is missing some. This sample carries roughly 2 million clones, about 95% of them seen once, and the ten largest clones take 0.85% to 1.3%. CD8 cells classed as naive were CD45RO-negative and positively selected for CCR7, excluding terminally differentiated effector memory CD45RA+ cells. Sample: naive CD8+ T cells sorted from blood. Source of these receptors: a man younger than 35 in good health.

This chain uses TRBV7-9 with TRBJ2-7; no reliable D call. The CDR3 contains 13 residues. The V and J ends lost 5 bases and 3 bases respectively, with 11 bases between them. Germline V lookup: CDR1 SEHNR, CDR2 FQNEAQ (reference sequence). Here the CDR3 reads CASSHWASYEQYF. The CDR3, as DNA: TGTGCCAGCAGCCACTGGGCCAGCTACGAGCAGTACTTC.

In regard to this clone: The same CDR3 arises from other DNA sequences in this sample as well. The V call is TRBV7-9, the J call TRBJ2-7; 7 nucleotides match TRBD1. This CDR3 has 14 residues. With 0 bases clipped from V and 2 bases from J, the junction kept 1 base outside the gene matches. Germline V gene data show CDR1 as SEHNR and CDR2 as FQNEAQ (reference sequence). This chain's CDR3 is CASSLAGTAYEQYF. In DNA form, the CDR3 reads TGTGCCAGCAGCTTAGCAGGGACAGCCTACGAGCAGTACTTC.

Worth noting for this clone: Additional DNA sequences in this sample encode the identical CDR3. The V gene is TRBV6-6, the J gene TRBJ2-3; 11 bases are shared with TRBD2. The CDR3 contains 14 residues. V trimming: 5 bases; J trimming: 3 bases; junction bases outside the gene matches: 1. The germline CDR1 and CDR2 sequences are MNHNY and SVGAGI (reference sequence). CDR3 DNA sequence: TGTGCCAGCAGTCTAGCGGGAGGAACAGATACGCAGTATTTT. This codes for CASSLAGGTDTQYF.

The chain carries TRBV9 and TRBJ1-4; D may be TRBD1 (5 bases). Trimming cost V 3 bases and J 8 bases, with 11 bases left between them. The germline gives CDR1 SGDLS, CDR2 YYNGEE. The CDR3 sequence is 13 residues long. The CDR3 reads CASSGGVTEKLFF. The CDR3 DNA is TGTGCCAGCAGCGGAGGGGTAACGGAAAAACTGTTTTTT.

The chain couples TRBV7-2 to TRBJ2-3; tentatively, D is TRBD2 (5 bases). This CDR3 contains 15 residues. In germline, CDR1 is SGHTA, CDR2 FQGNSA. Trimming stripped 1 base from V and 2 bases from J, with 10 bases between. The CDR3 DNA reads as TGTGCCAGCAGCTTAGGCGGGCTCAACACAGATACGCAGTATTTT. The encoded protein is CASSLGGLNTDTQYF.

The genes are TRBV10-2 and TRBJ2-6, with a possible D match to TRBD1 (5 bases). The V gene's germline CDR1 is WSHSY and CDR2 SAAADI. V was clipped by 4 bases and J by 0 bases, with 10 bases between them. This CDR3 spans 16 amino acids. CDR3: CASSATVLSGANVLTF. CDR3 sequence (DNA): TGCGCCAGCAGTGCGACAGTTCTCTCTGGGGCCAACGTCCTGACTTTC.

This sequence joins TRBV4-1 and TRBJ1-1; the D is unclear. Germline V lookup: CDR1 MGHRA, CDR2 YSYEKL. Trimming pared 2 bases from V and 4 bases from J, leaving 11 bases between. This CDR3 has 14 residues. The CDR3 DNA follows: TGCGCCAGCAGCCAATGGGAGGTCGGCACTGAAGCTTTCTTT. It is translated as CASSQWEVGTEAFF.

This chain links TRBV7-6 with TRBJ2-1; 14 nucleotides match TRBD2. CDR1 and CDR2 (germline): SGHVS, FNYEAQ. The CDR3 is 16 amino acids. V lost 2 bases, J lost 8 bases, and 5 bases stayed unmatched. This chain's CDR3 is CASSLKTSGRVDEQFF. Here the CDR3 DNA reads TGTGCCAGCAGCTTAAAGACTAGCGGGAGGGTTGATGAGCAGTTCTTC.

The chain couples TRBV5-4 to TRBJ1-6, with D possibly TRBD1 on 6 matching bases. Trimming shortened V by 7 bases and J by 5 bases, and 13 bases separated the two germline ends. There are 14 residues in the CDR3. Germline CDR1 SGHNT, CDR2 YYREEE (reference sequence). CDR3 loop: CASRQGSHNSPLHF. CDR3 DNA: TGTGCCAGCCGCCAGGGGTCCCATAATTCACCCCTCCACTTT. Full variable domain (rest looked up from reference TRBV5-4 and TRBJ1-6): ETGVTQSPTHLIKTRGQQVTLRCSSQSGHNTVSWYQQALGQGPQFIFQYYREEENGRGNFPPRFSGLQFPNYSSELNVNALELDDSALYLCASRQGSHNSPLHFGNGTRLTVT.

J is TRBJ2-1 and V is TRBV28, with TRBD2 matching over 11 bases. The CDR3 is 14 residues long. Germline V gene data show CDR1 as MDHEN and CDR2 as SYDVKM. V shed 6 bases and J 6 bases; nucleotides not matched to a gene: 4. CDR3 in DNA: TGTGCCAGCAGCGTAGCGGGGGGGCCCAATGAGCAGTTCTTC. Its translation is CASSVAGGPNEQFF. Full variable domain (rest looked up from reference TRBV28 and TRBJ2-1): DVKVTQSSRYLVKRTGEKVFLECVQDMDHENMFWYRQDPGLGLRLIYFSYDVKMKEKGDIPEGYSVSREKKERFSLILESASTNQTSMYLCASSVAGGPNEQFFGPGTRLTVL.

The V call is TRBV7-2, the J call TRBJ2-1; no definite D call. Germline assignment: CDR1 SGHTA and CDR2 FQGNSA. Deletions cut 1 base from V and 4 bases from J, with 14 bases between. The CDR3 is 16 residues long. CDR3 in DNA: TGTGCCAGCAGCTTAGTTAGGAGTAGCAAGTACAATGAGCAGTTCTTC. The encoded protein is CASSLVRSSKYNEQFF.

The chain is built from TRBV27 and TRBJ1-4; D is unresolved. V lost 4 bases and J lost 8, with 14 bases in between. The CDR3 length is 14 residues. Germline V lookup: CDR1 MNHEY, CDR2 SMNVEV (reference sequence). As DNA, the CDR3 is TGTGCCAGCAGTTCCCTTGGGGTGGGGGAAAAACTGTTTTTT. This sequence encodes CASSSLGVGEKLFF.

J is TRBJ2-6 and V is TRBV7-8; maybe TRBD1 (6 bases). V was shortened by 6 bases and J by 0 bases, with 9 bases between the two germline ends. The CDR3 is 15 amino acids. Per germline, CDR1 SGHVS and CDR2 FQNEAQ. CDR3 in DNA: TGTGCCAGCAGTCCAGGGGTCTCTGGGGCCAACGTCCTGACTTTC. Protein sequence: CASSPGVSGANVLTF.

CDR3 sequence reads: CAISESLEGALQETQYF. The CDR3 DNA follows: TGTGCCATCAGTGAGTCCCTCGAGGGGGCCCTACAAGAGACCCAGTACTTC. The chain combines TRBV10-3 with TRBJ2-5; TRBD1 matches at 7 bases. Trimming at V came to 0 bases and at J to 2 bases, leaving 9 bases not matched to a gene. There are 17 residues in the CDR3. CDR1 is ENHRY, CDR2 SYGVKD, per germline.

This clone came up once. The chain couples TRBV5-4 to TRBJ2-7; D possibly uses TRBD1 or TRBD2 (5 bases each). The V end was cut by 1 base, the J end by 7 bases, with 18 bases between. The CDR3 has 15 residues. The germline V gene has CDR1 SGHNT and CDR2 YYREEE (reference sequence). The CDR3 bases are TGTGCCAGCAGCTTGTGGGGGAGCACAATGTGGGAGCAGTACTTC. This encodes CASSLWGSTMWEQYF. The full variable domain, with the rest looked up from reference TRBV5-4 and TRBJ2-7, is ETGVTQSPTHLIKTRGQQVTLRCSSQSGHNTVSWYQQALGQGPQFIFQYYREEENGRGNFPPRFSGLQFPNYSSELNVNALELDDSALYLCASSLWGSTMWEQYFGPGTRLTVT.

V and J are TRBV5-8 and TRBJ2-2; possible D gene TRBD1, 5 bases. Trimming stripped 1 base from V and 0 bases from J, with 13 bases between. This CDR3 region has 17 residues. Looked up from germline, CDR1 is SGHTS and CDR2 is YDEGEE. The CDR3 bases are TGTGCCAGCAGCTTGCGAATCGACAGCGCGAACACCGGGGAGCTGTTTTTT. Translating gives CASSLRIDSANTGELFF.

The chain carries TRBV30 and TRBJ2-2; D is possibly TRBD1 (6 bases). V was pared by 2 bases and J by 7 bases, with 11 bases between. In germline, CDR1 is GTSNPN, CDR2 SVGIG (reference sequence). This CDR3 contains 13 residues. CDR3 loop: CAWSHQGFGELFF. CDR3 in DNA: TGTGCCTGGAGTCATCAGGGGTTCGGGGAGCTGTTTTTT.

The chain carries TRBV9 and TRBJ2-4, with no clear D. This CDR3 region has 14 residues. Trimming shortened V by 3 bases and J by 8 bases, and 15 bases separated the two germline ends. The V gene's germline CDR1 is SGDLS and CDR2 YYNGEE. In nucleotides, the CDR3 is TGTGCCAGCAGCGCAGACTCCTCACGGGACATTCAGTACTTC. Amino acid sequence: CASSADSSRDIQYF. The full variable domain, with the rest looked up from reference TRBV9 and TRBJ2-4, is DSGVTQTPKHLITATGQRVTLRCSPRSGDLSVYWYQQSLDQGLQFLIQYYNGEERAKGNILERFSAQQFPDLHSELNLSSLELGDSALYFCASSADSSRDIQYFGAGTRLSVL.

The chain carries TRBV27 and TRBJ2-1, with D tentatively TRBD1 or TRBD2 (5 bases each). Germline loops: CDR1 MNHEY, CDR2 SMNVEV (reference sequence). The ends were cut back, 5 bases at V and 2 bases at J, with 13 bases in the middle. The CDR3 has 15 amino acids. The CDR3 here is CASSLGTNTYNEQFF. CDR3 sequence (DNA): TGTGCCAGCAGTCTTGGGACCAATACCTACAATGAGCAGTTCTTC.

The gene calls are TRBV6-1 and TRBJ2-1; D is possibly TRBD1 (5 bases). The germline CDR1 and CDR2 sequences are MNHNS and SASEGT. V was clipped by 1 base and J by 0 bases, with 19 bases between them. The CDR3 is 19 amino acids. Here the CDR3 DNA reads TGTGCCAGCAGTGAAGGGGTACAGGTTGTTACCAGCTCCTACAATGAGCAGTTCTTC. It is translated as CASSEGVQVVTSSYNEQFF.

The chain's CDR3 is CASSLERDPYNEQFF. The CDR3 DNA is TGTGCCAGCAGCTTAGAGCGGGACCCTTACAATGAGCAGTTCTTC. J is TRBJ2-1 and V is TRBV5-4, with 7 bases fitting TRBD2. CDR1 SGHNT and CDR2 YYREEE come from the germline V gene (reference sequence). Germline trimming cut 2 bases from V and 4 bases from J; bases unmatched to any gene: 6. The CDR3 is 15 amino acids.

The V and J genes are TRBV30 and TRBJ1-1; possibly TRBD1 for D (5 bases). Per germline, CDR1 GTSNPN and CDR2 SVGIG (reference sequence). With 2 bases removed from V and 2 bases from J, the gap between germline ends came to 15 bases. This CDR3 comprises 15 residues. The CDR3 DNA reads as TGTGCCTGGAGTAACCCCCGGGGACTCAACACTGAAGCTTTCTTT. The encoded protein is CAWSNPRGLNTEAFF.

The chain uses TRBV7-9 and TRBJ1-1; perhaps TRBD1 as D (6 bases). This CDR3 is 15 amino acids long. CDR1 and CDR2 from the germline V gene are SEHNR and FQNEAQ (reference sequence). Trimming cost V 4 bases and J 1 base, with 13 bases left between them. CDR3 residues: CASSYPGQRNTEAFF. CDR3 DNA sequence: TGTGCCAGCAGCTATCCGGGACAACGGAACACTGAAGCTTTCTTT.

The chain has TRBV9 and TRBJ1-5; no definite D call. Germline lookup yields CDR1 SGDLS and CDR2 YYNGEE. Deletions cut 0 bases from V and 3 bases from J, with 10 bases between. This CDR3 spans 15 amino acids. The CDR3 nucleotides are TGTGCCAGCAGCGTAGGGGGAGTCCCCAATCAGCCCCAGCATTTT. Protein product: CASSVGGVPNQPQHF.